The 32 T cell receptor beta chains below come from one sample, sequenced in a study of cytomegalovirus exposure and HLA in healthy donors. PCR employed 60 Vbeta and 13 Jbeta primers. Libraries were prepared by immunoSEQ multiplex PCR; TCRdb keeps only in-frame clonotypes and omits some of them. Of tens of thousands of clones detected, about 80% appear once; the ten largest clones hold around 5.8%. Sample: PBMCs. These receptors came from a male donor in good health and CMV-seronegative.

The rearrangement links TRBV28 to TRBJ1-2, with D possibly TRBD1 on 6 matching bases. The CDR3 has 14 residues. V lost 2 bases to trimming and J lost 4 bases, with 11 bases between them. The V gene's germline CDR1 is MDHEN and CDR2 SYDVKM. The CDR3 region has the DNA TGTGCCAGCAGTTTAGGGGGCGCAGGCTATGGCTACACCTTC. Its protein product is CASSLGGAGYGYTF.

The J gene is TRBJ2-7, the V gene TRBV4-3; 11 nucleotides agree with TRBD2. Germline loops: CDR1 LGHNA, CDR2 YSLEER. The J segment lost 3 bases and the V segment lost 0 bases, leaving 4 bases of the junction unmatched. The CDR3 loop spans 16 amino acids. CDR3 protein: CASSQDPTSGSYEQYF. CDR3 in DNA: TGCGCCAGCAGCCAAGATCCAACTAGCGGGAGCTACGAGCAGTACTTC.

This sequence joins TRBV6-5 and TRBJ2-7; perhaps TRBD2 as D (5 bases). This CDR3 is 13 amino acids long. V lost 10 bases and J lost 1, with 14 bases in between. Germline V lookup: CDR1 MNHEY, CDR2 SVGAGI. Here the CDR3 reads CATGEQTSYEQYF. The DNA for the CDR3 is TGTGCCACCGGGGAACAGACTTCCTACGAGCAGTACTTC.

CDR3 nucleotide sequence: TGTGCCAGCGTAGGACAGGGTCGGACTGAAGCTTTCTTT. Its protein product is CASVGQGRTEAFF. The J gene is TRBJ1-1, the V gene TRBV2, with 8 bases that match TRBD1. Germline CDR1 and CDR2: SNHLY and FYNNEI. The CDR3 loop spans 13 amino acids. The trim removed 8 bases at V and 5 bases at J, leaving 7 bases unmatched.

As DNA, the CDR3 is TGCGCCAGCAGCTCGGAGACAGGGGGGAAGGAGACCCAGTACTTC. Translated: CASSSETGGKETQYF. The J gene is TRBJ2-5, the V gene TRBV5-1, with 9 bases identical to TRBD1. Germline loops: CDR1 SGHRS, CDR2 YFSETQ. Unmatched junction bases numbered 8, after V lost 3 bases and J lost 5 bases. This CDR3 region has 15 residues.

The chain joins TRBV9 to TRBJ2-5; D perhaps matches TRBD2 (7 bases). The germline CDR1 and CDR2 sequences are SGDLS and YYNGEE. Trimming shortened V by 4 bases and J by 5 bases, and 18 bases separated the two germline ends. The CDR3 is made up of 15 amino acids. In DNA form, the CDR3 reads TGTGCCAGCAGCCTCCGGGGAGGGGGATGGGAGACCCAGTACTTC. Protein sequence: CASSLRGGGWETQYF.

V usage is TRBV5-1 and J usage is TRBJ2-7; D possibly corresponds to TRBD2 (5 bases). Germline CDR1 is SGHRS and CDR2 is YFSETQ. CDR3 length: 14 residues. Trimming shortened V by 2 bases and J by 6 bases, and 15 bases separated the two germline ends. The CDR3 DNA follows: TGCGCCAGCAGCTTTTTTTCCCCCGAGGGCGAGCAGTACTTC. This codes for CASSFFSPEGEQYF.

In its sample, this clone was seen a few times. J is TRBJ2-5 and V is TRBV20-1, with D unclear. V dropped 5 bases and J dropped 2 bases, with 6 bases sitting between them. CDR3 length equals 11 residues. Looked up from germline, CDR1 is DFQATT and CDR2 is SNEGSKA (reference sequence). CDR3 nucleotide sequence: TGCAGTGCTTTGACTCAAGAGACCCAGTACTTC. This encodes CSALTQETQYF.

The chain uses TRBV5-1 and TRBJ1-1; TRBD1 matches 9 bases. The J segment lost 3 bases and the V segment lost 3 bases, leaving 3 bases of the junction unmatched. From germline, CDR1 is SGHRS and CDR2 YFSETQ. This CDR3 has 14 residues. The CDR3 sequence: CASSWGQGHTEAFF. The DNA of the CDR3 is TGCGCCAGCAGCTGGGGACAGGGTCACACTGAAGCTTTCTTT.

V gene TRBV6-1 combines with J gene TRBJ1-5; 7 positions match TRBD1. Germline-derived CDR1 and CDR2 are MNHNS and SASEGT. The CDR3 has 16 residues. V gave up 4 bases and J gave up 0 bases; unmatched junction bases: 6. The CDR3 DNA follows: TGTGCCAGCAGTGCAGACAGGGCGGCTAGCAATCAGCCCCAGCATTTT. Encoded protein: CASSADRAASNQPQHF.

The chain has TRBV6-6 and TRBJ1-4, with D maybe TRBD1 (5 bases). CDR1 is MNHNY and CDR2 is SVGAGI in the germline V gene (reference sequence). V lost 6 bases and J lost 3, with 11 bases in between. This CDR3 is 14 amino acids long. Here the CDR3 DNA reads TGTGCCAGCAGGGTGGACACGGCTAATGAAAAACTGTTTTTT. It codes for CASRVDTANEKLFF.

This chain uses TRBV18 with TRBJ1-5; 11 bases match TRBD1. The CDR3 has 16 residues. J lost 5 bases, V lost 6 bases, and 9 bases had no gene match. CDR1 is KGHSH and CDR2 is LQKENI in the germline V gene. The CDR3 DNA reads TGTGCCAGCTCCCTTGGGACAGGGGGTGCGGATCAGCCCCAGCATTTT. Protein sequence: CASSLGTGGADQPQHF.

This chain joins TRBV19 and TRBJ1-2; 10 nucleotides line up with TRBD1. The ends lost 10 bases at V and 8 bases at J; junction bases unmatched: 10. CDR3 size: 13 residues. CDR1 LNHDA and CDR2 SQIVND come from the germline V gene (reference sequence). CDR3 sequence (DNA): TGTGCCACCCCCCTGGGACAGGGGAAGGGCTACACCTTC. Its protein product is CATPLGQGKGYTF. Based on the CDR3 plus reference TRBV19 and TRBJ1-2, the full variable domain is DGGITQSPKYLFRKEGQNVTLSCEQNLNHDAMYWYRQDPGQGLRLIYYSQIVNDFQKGDIAEGYSVSREKKESFPLTVTSAQKNPTAFYLCATPLGQGKGYTFGSGTRLTVV.

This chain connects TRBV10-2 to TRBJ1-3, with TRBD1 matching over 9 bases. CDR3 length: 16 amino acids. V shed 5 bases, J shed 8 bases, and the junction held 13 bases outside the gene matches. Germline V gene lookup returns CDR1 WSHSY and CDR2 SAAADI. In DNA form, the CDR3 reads TGCGCCAGCAGTAAGGACAGGGGCAATCTCGGGGACACCATATATTTT. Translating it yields CASSKDRGNLGDTIYF.

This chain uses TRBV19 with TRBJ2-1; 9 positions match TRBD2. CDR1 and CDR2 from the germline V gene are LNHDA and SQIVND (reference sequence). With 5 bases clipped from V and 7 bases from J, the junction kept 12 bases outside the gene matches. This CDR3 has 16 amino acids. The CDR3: CASSPHGSGSRNEQFF. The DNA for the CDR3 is TGTGCCAGTAGTCCCCATGGTAGCGGGAGTCGGAATGAGCAGTTCTTC.

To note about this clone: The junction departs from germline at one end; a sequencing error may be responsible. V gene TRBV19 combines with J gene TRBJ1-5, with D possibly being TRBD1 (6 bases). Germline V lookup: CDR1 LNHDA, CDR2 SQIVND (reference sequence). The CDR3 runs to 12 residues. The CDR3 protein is CASSPDSYNQGF. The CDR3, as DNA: TGTGCCAGTAGCCCGGACAGTTACAATCAGGGTTTT. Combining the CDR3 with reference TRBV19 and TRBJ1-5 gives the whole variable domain DGGITQSPKYLFRKEGQNVTLSCEQNLNHDAMYWYRQDPGQGLRLIYYSQIVNDFQKGDIAEGYSVSREKKESFPLTVTSAQKNPTAFYLCASSPDSYNQGFGDGTRLSIL.

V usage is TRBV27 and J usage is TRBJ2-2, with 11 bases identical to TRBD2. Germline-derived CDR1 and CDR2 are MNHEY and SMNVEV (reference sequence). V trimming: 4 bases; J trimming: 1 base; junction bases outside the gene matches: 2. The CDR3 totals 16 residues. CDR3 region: CASSYLAGGNTGELFF. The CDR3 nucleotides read TGTGCCAGCAGTTACCTAGCGGGAGGGAACACCGGGGAGCTGTTTTTT.

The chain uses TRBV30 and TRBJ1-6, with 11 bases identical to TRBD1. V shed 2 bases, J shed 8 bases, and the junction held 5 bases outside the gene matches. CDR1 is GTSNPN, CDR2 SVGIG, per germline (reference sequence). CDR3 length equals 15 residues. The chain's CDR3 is CAWSLWGQGDSPLHF. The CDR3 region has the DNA TGTGCCTGGAGTTTATGGGGACAGGGGGATTCACCCCTCCACTTT.

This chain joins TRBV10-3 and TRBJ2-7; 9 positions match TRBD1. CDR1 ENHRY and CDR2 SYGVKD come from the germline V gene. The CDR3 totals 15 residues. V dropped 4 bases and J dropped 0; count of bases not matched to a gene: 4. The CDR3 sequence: CAISGGQGNSYEQYF. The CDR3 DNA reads TGTGCCATCAGTGGTGGACAGGGGAACTCCTACGAGCAGTACTTC.

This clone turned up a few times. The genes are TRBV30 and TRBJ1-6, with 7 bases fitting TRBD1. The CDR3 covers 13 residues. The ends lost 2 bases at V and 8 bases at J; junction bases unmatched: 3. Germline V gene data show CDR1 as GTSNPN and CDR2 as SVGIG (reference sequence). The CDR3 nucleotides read TGTGCCTGGAGTAGGCAGGGGGATTCACCCCTCCACTTT. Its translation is CAWSRQGDSPLHF. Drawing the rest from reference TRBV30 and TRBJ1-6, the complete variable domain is SQTIHQWPATLVQPVGSPLSLECTVEGTSNPNLYWYRQAAGRGLQLLFYSVGIGQISSEVPQNLSASRPQDRQFILSSKKLLLSDSGFYLCAWSRQGDSPLHFGNGTRLTVT.

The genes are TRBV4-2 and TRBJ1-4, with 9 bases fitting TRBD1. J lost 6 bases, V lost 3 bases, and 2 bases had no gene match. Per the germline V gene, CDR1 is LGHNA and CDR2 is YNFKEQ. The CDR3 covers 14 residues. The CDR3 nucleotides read TGTGCCAGCAGCCAGGACAGGGGTGATGAAAAACTGTTTTTT. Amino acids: CASSQDRGDEKLFF.

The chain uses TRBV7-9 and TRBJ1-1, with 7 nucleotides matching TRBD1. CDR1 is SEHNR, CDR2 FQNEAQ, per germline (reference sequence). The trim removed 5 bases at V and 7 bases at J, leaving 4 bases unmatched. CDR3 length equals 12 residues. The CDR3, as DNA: TGTGCCAGCAGCCAGACAGGGTATGAAGCTTTCTTT. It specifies CASSQTGYEAFF.

The CDR3 region has the DNA TGCGCCAGCAGCCCCTCGCGGCTACTAGCGGCCTACGAGCAGTACTTC. This translates into CASSPSRLLAAYEQYF. The chain carries TRBV4-1 and TRBJ2-7; 8 bases fit TRBD2. CDR3 length: 16 amino acids. Germline values: CDR1 MGHRA, CDR2 YSYEKL. The V gene end was trimmed by 4 bases and the J gene end by 2 bases; junction bases not matched to a gene: 10.

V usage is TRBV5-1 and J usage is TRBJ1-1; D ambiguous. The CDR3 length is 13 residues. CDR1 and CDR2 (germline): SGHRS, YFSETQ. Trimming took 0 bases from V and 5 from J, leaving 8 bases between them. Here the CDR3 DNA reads TGCGCCAGCAGCTTGGGACTTAGGACTGAAGCTTTCTTT. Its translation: CASSLGLRTEAFF.

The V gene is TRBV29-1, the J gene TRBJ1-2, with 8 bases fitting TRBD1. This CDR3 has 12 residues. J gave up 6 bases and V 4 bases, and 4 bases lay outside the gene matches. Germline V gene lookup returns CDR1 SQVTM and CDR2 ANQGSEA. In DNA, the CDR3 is TGCAGCGTTGGGGAGACAGGGGATGGCTACACCTTC. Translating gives CSVGETGDGYTF.

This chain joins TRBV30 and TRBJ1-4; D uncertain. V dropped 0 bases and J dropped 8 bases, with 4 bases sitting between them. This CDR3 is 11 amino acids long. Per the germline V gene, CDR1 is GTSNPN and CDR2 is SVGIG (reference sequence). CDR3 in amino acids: CAWSVTEKLFF. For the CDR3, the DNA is TGTGCCTGGAGTGTTACAGAAAAACTGTTTTTT.

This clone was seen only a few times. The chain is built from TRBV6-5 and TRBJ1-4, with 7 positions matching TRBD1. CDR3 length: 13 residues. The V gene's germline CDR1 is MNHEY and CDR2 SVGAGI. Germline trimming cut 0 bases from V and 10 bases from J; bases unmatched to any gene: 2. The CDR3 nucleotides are TGTGCCAGCAGTTACTCATCAGGGGGAAAACTGTTTTTT. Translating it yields CASSYSSGGKLFF.

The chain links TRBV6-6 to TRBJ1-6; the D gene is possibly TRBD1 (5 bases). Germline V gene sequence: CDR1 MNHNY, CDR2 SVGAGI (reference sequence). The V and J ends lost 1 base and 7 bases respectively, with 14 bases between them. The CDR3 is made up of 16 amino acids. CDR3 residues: CASSYYGGLDNSPLHF. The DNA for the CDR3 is TGTGCCAGCAGTTACTATGGGGGGTTGGACAATTCACCCCTCCACTTT.

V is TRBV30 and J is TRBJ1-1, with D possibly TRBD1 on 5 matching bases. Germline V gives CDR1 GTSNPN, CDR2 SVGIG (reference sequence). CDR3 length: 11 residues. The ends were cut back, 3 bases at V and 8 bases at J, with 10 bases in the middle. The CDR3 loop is CAWSGGFEAFF. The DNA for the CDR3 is TGTGCCTGGAGCGGGGGATTCGAAGCTTTCTTT.

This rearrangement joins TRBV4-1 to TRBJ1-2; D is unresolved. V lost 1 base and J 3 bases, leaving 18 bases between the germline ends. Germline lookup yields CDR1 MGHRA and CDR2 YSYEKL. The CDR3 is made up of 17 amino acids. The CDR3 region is CASSQAGERCRDYGYTF. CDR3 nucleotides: TGCGCCAGCAGCCAAGCCGGGGAGAGGTGCCGCGACTATGGCTACACCTTC.

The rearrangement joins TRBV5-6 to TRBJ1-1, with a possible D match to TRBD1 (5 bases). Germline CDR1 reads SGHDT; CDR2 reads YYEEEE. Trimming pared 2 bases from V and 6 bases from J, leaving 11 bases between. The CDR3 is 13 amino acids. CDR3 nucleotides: TGTGCCAGCAGCTTTCTTCAGGGCGCTGAAGCTTTCTTT. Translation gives CASSFLQGAEAFF.

The DNA of the CDR3 is TGTGCCAGCAGGACACAGGGAATCAATCAGCCCCAGCATTTT. Translated, it gives CASRTQGINQPQHF. This chain links TRBV6-1 with TRBJ1-5; D possibly corresponds to TRBD1 (6 bases). Germline V gene lookup returns CDR1 MNHNS and CDR2 SASEGT. This CDR3 region has 14 residues. The germline V and J ends were trimmed by 6 bases and 3 bases, with 12 bases remaining between them.